A selection of T cell receptor beta chains follows, all from one sample in a study of breast tumors, draining lymph nodes, adjacent tissues. Via MiXCR, TCRdb re-called the multiplex PCR reads, giving one row per CDR3 protein. The data show some 49,000 distinct CDR3 sequences, more than 20% seen once. Sequences were obtained from breast tumor tissue. Receptors were obtained from a female donor with breast cancer. Some clones in this sample may be carry-over from other donors' samples. The CDR3 runs from the conserved cysteine through the conserved F or W. Size values are once, few and many counts, or a class for expanded clones, and some rows have none.

v_call	clone_size	j_call	cdr3_aa
TRBV25-1	many	TRBJ2-1	CASSAPTSGGSSYNEQFF
TRBV5-6	many	TRBJ2-5	CASRTGTSGGAWFETQYF
TRBV12-3/TRBV12-4	many	TRBJ2-5	CASSFKVAGAPETQYF
TRBV7-2	many	TRBJ2-1	CASSQTSGGVDEQFF
TRBV7-8	many	TRBJ1-3	CASSLALSGSGNTIYF
TRBV18	many	TRBJ1-5	CASSPLGQGVQPQHF
TRBV4-2	few	TRBJ1-5	CASGRTVGDNQPQHF
TRBV28	few	TRBJ2-3	CASSLRTGVTDTQYF
TRBV20-1	many	TRBJ2-1	CSARRSSVKGWGQFF
TRBV12-3/TRBV12-4	many	TRBJ2-7	CASSLSGRWSYEQYF
TRBV6-2/TRBV6-3	few	TRBJ2-7	CASSYRTSGGHYEQYF
TRBV11-2	many	TRBJ2-6	CASSFPGANVLTF
TRBV19	many	TRBJ1-5	CASSIYGRTDNQPQHF
TRBV6-1	many	TRBJ2-1	CAGTSGRNGHNEQFF
TRBV7-9	few	TRBJ2-5	CASSLALGGGGETQYF
TRBV7-9	NA	TRBJ1-2	CAGDGTGYGYTF
TRBV2	many	TRBJ2-3	CASRHPGLAGLKHGTDTQYF
TRBV2	many	TRBJ1-4	CASRDRSNEKLFF
TRBV6-6	many	TRBJ1-5	CASSYSGQGIPYSNQPQHF
TRBV19	many	TRBJ2-7	CASSISGNYEQYF
TRBV6-1	many	TRBJ1-6	CASSEDLLSPLHF
TRBV20-1	many	TRBJ1-2	CSARSGAVNYGYTF
TRBV6-5	many	TRBJ1-4	CASSYGTFNEKLFF
TRBV5-1	many	TRBJ2-1	CASSILTGSYNEQFF
TRBV20-1	many	TRBJ2-1	CSPRLAGNNEQFF
TRBV19	NA	TRBJ2-1	CASSRGTNSYNEQFF
TRBV20-1	NA	TRBJ2-7	CSARDGGWYEQYF
TRBV7-2	few	TRBJ2-5	CASRFYGGEETQYF
TRBV6-1	medium-sized	TRBJ2-1	CASSRGTSGENEQFF
TRBV6-6	NA	TRBJ2-3	CASYTGFPDTQYF
TRBV20-1	many	TRBJ2-5	CSARDVQRGWETQYF
TRBV27	few	TRBJ2-3	CASSQDRDATDTQYF
TRBV5-6	once	TRBJ1-1	CASSFRRGSNTEAFF
TRBV12-3/TRBV12-4	many	TRBJ2-1	CASSRGPGEQFF
TRBV5-5	few	TRBJ2-1	CASSLGGSSYNEQFF
TRBV4-1	many	TRBJ2-3	CASSQDTGGATDTQYF
TRBV6-6	few	TRBJ1-1	CASSYSPASTEAFF
TRBV19	many	TRBJ1-3	CASSGQGAGNTIYF
TRBV29-1	NA	TRBJ2-1	CSGNAANEQFF
TRBV28	many	TRBJ2-7	CASRTSEEQYF
TRBV20-1	many	TRBJ2-2	CSARDPGSRGGNTGELFF
TRBV20-1	NA	TRBJ2-1	CSARAGGYNEQFF
TRBV7-9	many	TRBJ2-3	CASSMTGSSTDTQYF
TRBV5-1	many	TRBJ2-1	CASSLFPSNEQFF
TRBV6-1	many	TRBJ1-2	CASSDLTGLGYTF
TRBV5-1	many	TRBJ2-3	CASSLRPDSTDTQYF
TRBV5-1	NA	TRBJ2-5	CASSFGLAVQGTQYF
TRBV9	many	TRBJ2-1	CASSAEFYNEQFF
TRBV7-2	NA	TRBJ2-1	CASVGSGNNEQFF
TRBV2	many	TRBJ2-7	CASTSGQGDYEQYF
TRBV11-3	many	TRBJ2-1	CASSLAPYAGALNEQFF
TRBV6-5	few	TRBJ1-1	CASSYSGGTEAFF
TRBV24-1	many	TRBJ2-3	CATSEFRDSNTDTQYF
TRBV6-6	once	TRBJ2-2	CASSYPTQTSGGNTGEPFF
TRBV27	NA	TRBJ1-5	CASSLCGDLGSNQPQHF
TRBV19	many	TRBJ2-1	CASSYSGASSYNEQFF
TRBV9	many	TRBJ2-7	CASSLGLETAEQYF